This T cell receptor beta chain was obtained from a study of early T cells in non-severe SARS-CoV-2 infection. About this clonotype: Its antigen remains unknown.

Findings of the study overall: VDJdb-based annotation leaned toward anti-spike CD8 responses and missed private and CD4 specificities.

From the 5' RACE reads, TCRdb called clonotypes with MiXCR, one entry per CDR3 protein. Of tens of thousands of distinct CDR3 sequences in the sample, 15% were seen once. Trimming left V 4 bases short and J 8 bases short, with 18 bases between. Per the germline V gene, CDR1 is MGHRA and CDR2 is YSYEKL. This CDR3 spans 16 amino acids. The sequenced sample was whole blood. V is TRBV4-1 and J is TRBJ1-6, with a tentative D call TRBD1 (5 bases). The clonotype comes from an adult who was a healthcare worker with PCR-confirmed SARS-CoV-2 infection or an uninfected control (not recorded which). The CDR3 bases are TGCGCCAGCAGCCCTCGACAGTACCCGTATCATTCACCCCTCCACTTT. It is translated as CASSPRQYPYHSPLHF.